This entry lists 25 T cell receptor beta chains sequenced from one sample in a study of blood T cell repertoires in COVID-19. Here immunoSEQ multiplex PCR was the method, and the copy in TCRdb shows in-frame clones only, minus some. The sample contains just under 300,000 clones, around nine tenths of which appear only once. Sequenced input: peripheral blood. Receptors originate from a man aged 70-80 years with acute or convalescent COVID-19.

The CDR3 sequence is CASRLGRSKGVPGEQYF. CDR3 DNA: TGTGCAAGTCGCTTAGGCCGATCCAAGGGGGTCCCTGGGGAGCAGTACTTC. The chain combines TRBV12-2 with TRBJ2-7; the D call TRBD1 from the table was never checked on the DNA. TRBV12-2 is tagged as a pseudogene. There are 17 residues in the CDR3.

The V call is TRBV6-2 or TRBV6-3, the J call TRBJ1-3, with 8 bases matching TRBD1. This CDR3 region has 15 residues. CDR1 is MNHEY and CDR2 is SVGEGT in the germline V gene. V lost 5 bases, J lost 0 bases, and 3 bases stayed unmatched. In nucleotides, the CDR3 is TGTGCCAGCAGTCGGACAGGGAGCTCTGGAAACACCATATATTTT. Translated, it gives CASSRTGSSGNTIYF.

The CDR3: CASSTRQGDYGYTF. CDR3 nucleotides: TGTGCCAGCAGTACAAGACAGGGGGACTATGGCTACACCTTC. The chain has TRBV6-2 or TRBV6-3 and TRBJ1-2; the match to TRBD1 covers 9 bases. Germline loops: CDR1 MNHEY, CDR2 SVGEGT. The CDR3 runs to 14 residues. Trimming removed 5 bases from V and 3 bases from J; junction bases left unmatched: 4.

In this sample, this clone turned up a few times. The chain combines TRBV28 with TRBJ2-7; D not resolved. The V gene's germline CDR1 is MDHEN and CDR2 SYDVKM. The CDR3 is 15 residues long. V gave up 6 bases and J gave up 2 bases, with 17 bases separating them. DNA for the CDR3: TGTGCCAGCAGAACAGTTGAGCCCCACCCCTACGAGCAGTACTTC. Protein: CASRTVEPHPYEQYF. Drawing the rest from reference TRBV28 and TRBJ2-7, the complete variable domain is DVKVTQSSRYLVKRTGEKVFLECVQDMDHENMFWYRQDPGLGLRLIYFSYDVKMKEKGDIPEGYSVSREKKERFSLILESASTNQTSMYLCASRTVEPHPYEQYFGPGTRLTVT.

This clone appeared once. The rearrangement uses TRBV6-2 or TRBV6-3 and TRBJ2-1; TRBD1 is a possible D gene (6 bases). CDR3 size: 12 residues. Trimming cost V 6 bases and J 11 bases, with 14 bases left between them. Germline CDR1 and CDR2: MNHEY and SVGEGT. The CDR3 sequence: CASSQDSSKQFF. DNA of the CDR3: TGTGCCAGCAGCCAGGACAGTAGTAAGCAGTTCTTC.

The chain combines TRBV4-1 with TRBJ1-1; D perhaps matches TRBD1 (5 bases). Germline loops: CDR1 MGHRA, CDR2 YSYEKL. V lost 3 bases and J lost 3, with 8 bases in between. CDR3 length: 13 amino acids. The CDR3 DNA reads as TGCGCCAGCAGCCAGGCAGGGTACACTGAAGCTTTCTTT. Protein sequence: CASSQAGYTEAFF.

The chain uses TRBV15 and TRBJ2-5, with TRBD2 matching 8 bases. CDR3 length: 17 residues. The J segment lost 4 bases and the V segment lost 0 bases, leaving 10 bases of the junction unmatched. Germline values: CDR1 LNHNV, CDR2 YYDKDF (reference sequence). CDR3 nucleotide sequence: TGTGCCACCAGCAGAGATCGTGGGAGCGGGAGTCGAGAGACCCAGTACTTC. Its translation: CATSRDRGSGSRETQYF.

The V gene is TRBV7-2, the J gene TRBJ2-1, with D unclear. Germline V gene data show CDR1 as SGHTA and CDR2 as FQGNSA. The CDR3 sequence is 13 residues long. V was clipped by 4 bases and J by 2 bases, with 6 bases between them. This CDR3 is CASSSFAYNEQFF. CDR3 bases: TGTGCCAGCAGCTCCTTCGCCTACAATGAGCAGTTCTTC. Full variable domain (remainder filled in from reference TRBV7-2 and TRBJ2-1): GAGVSQSPSNKVTEKGKDVELRCDPISGHTALYWYRQSLGQGLEFLIYFQGNSAPDKSGLPSDRFSAERTGGSVSTLTIQRTQQEDSAVYLCASSSFAYNEQFFGPGTRLTVL.

This clone appeared once. This rearrangement joins TRBV2 to TRBJ2-3; 8 bases agree with TRBD2. Germline V gene lookup returns CDR1 SNHLY and CDR2 FYNNEI. The CDR3 length is 15 residues. J lost 1 base, V lost 8 bases, and 8 bases had no gene match. The CDR3 is CASGLAGGRTDTQYF. The DNA for the CDR3 is TGTGCCAGCGGACTGGCGGGGGGTCGCACAGATACGCAGTATTTT. The complete variable domain, with remaining parts taken from reference TRBV2 and TRBJ2-3, reads EPEVTQTPSHQVTQMGQEVILRCVPISNHLYFYWYRQILGQKVEFLVSFYNNEISEKSEIFDDQFSVERPDGSNFTLKIRSTKLEDSAMYFCASGLAGGRTDTQYFGPGTRLTVL.

Only a few counts were recorded for this clone. V usage is TRBV9 and J usage is TRBJ1-2; D possibly corresponds to TRBD1 (6 bases). The CDR3 length is 12 residues. The ends were cut back, 3 bases at V and 5 bases at J, with 8 bases in the middle. CDR1 and CDR2 from the germline V gene are SGDLS and YYNGEE. CDR3 in DNA: TGTGCCAGCAGCGACAGGGAGTATGGCTACACCTTC. Amino acid sequence: CASSDREYGYTF.

This clone came up a few times. The chain has TRBV29-1 and TRBJ2-1, with D possibly being TRBD2 (6 bases). Germline-derived CDR1 and CDR2 are SQVTM and ANQGSEA. This CDR3 is built from 15 residues. The V and J ends lost 6 bases and 0 bases respectively, with 15 bases between them. The CDR3 sequence is CSVAPGLISYNEQFF. CDR3 in DNA: TGCAGCGTAGCACCGGGACTTATCTCCTACAATGAGCAGTTCTTC.

The J gene is TRBJ2-3, the V gene TRBV5-1; 14 nucleotides line up with TRBD2. CDR1 and CDR2 from the germline V gene are SGHRS and YFSETQ. This CDR3 region has 17 residues. V lost 0 bases, J lost 3 bases, and 3 bases stayed unmatched. CDR3 in DNA: TGCGCCAGCAGCTTGGCCGGACTAGCGGGGGGAACAGATACGCAGTATTTT. Translated: CASSLAGLAGGTDTQYF.

CDR3 in amino acids: CASSLKGGTNEKLFF. The CDR3 region has the DNA TGTGCCAGCAGTTTAAAGGGAGGAACTAATGAAAAACTGTTTTTT. The rearrangement links TRBV27 to TRBJ1-4; unclear D gene. There are 15 residues in the CDR3. V dropped 2 bases and J dropped 1 base, with 8 bases sitting between them. CDR1 is MNHEY and CDR2 is SMNVEV in the germline V gene (reference sequence).

J is TRBJ2-1 and V is TRBV10-3; D perhaps matches TRBD2 (6 bases). The V end lost 2 bases, the J end lost 10 bases, and 12 bases lay between the germline ends. Looked up from germline, CDR1 is ENHRY and CDR2 is SYGVKD. The CDR3 has 13 residues. The CDR3 sequence is CAISETGGWEQFF. In DNA form, the CDR3 reads TGTGCCATCAGTGAGACCGGAGGGTGGGAGCAGTTCTTC.

The J gene is TRBJ2-3, the V gene TRBV5-1; 13 positions match TRBD2. The CDR3 contains 20 residues. V shed 3 bases and J 2 bases; nucleotides not matched to a gene: 15. Germline V gives CDR1 SGHRS, CDR2 YFSETQ. The CDR3 coding sequence is TGCGCCAGCAGCTCACCAAGGACTAGCGGGGGCCTAACGATCACAGATACGCAGTATTTT. Translation gives CASSSPRTSGGLTITDTQYF.

The chain links TRBV3-1 (or the pseudogene TRBV3-2) to TRBJ1-2, with a possible D match to TRBD1 (5 bases). The CDR3 runs to 12 residues. Germline CDR1 and CDR2: LGHDT and YNNKEL (reference sequence). The V and J ends lost 5 bases and 7 bases respectively, with 11 bases between them. CDR3 residues: CASSARQLGYTF. The CDR3 bases are TGTGCCAGCAGCGCCCGACAGCTTGGCTACACCTTC.

This chain uses TRBV12-3 or TRBV12-4 with TRBJ1-1; D uncertain. The CDR3 consists of 13 residues. The V end was cut by 5 bases, the J end by 1 base, with 8 bases between. This CDR3 is CASSPTRNTEAFF. The CDR3 bases are TGTGCCAGCAGTCCGACAAGGAACACTGAAGCTTTCTTT.

The rearrangement joins TRBV10-3 to TRBJ2-1; TRBD2 matches 7 bases. CDR1 ENHRY and CDR2 SYGVKD come from the germline V gene. J was trimmed by 2 bases and V by 1 base; bases with no gene match: 5. The CDR3 covers 16 residues. As DNA, the CDR3 is TGTGCCATCAGTGAGTATTCCAGCGGGGCCTACAATGAGCAGTTCTTC. This gives the protein CAISEYSSGAYNEQFF.

The V and J genes are TRBV24-1 and TRBJ2-2; maybe TRBD1 (8 bases). The CDR3 extends over 14 amino acids. With 3 bases removed from V and 6 bases from J, the gap between germline ends came to 10 bases. Per germline, CDR1 KGHDR and CDR2 SFDVKD. The CDR3 DNA reads TGTGCCACCAGTGATACAGGGGGGGCCGGGGAGCTGTTTTTT. The encoded protein is CATSDTGGAGELFF.

V usage is TRBV4-2 and J usage is TRBJ2-1; D remains ambiguous. The germline V gene has CDR1 LGHNA and CDR2 YNFKEQ. CDR3 length: 14 residues. Trimming removed 0 bases from V and 7 bases from J, with 10 bases in between. The CDR3 DNA reads as TGTGCCAGCAGCCAAGATCTAAGAGGTAATGAGCAGTTCTTC. The encoded protein is CASSQDLRGNEQFF.

This chain uses TRBV6-2 or TRBV6-3 with TRBJ2-2, with TRBD2 matching over 10 bases. The CDR3 covers 15 residues. The junction had 6 bases not matched to a gene; V was cut back by 6 bases and J by 5 bases. The germline CDR1 and CDR2 sequences are MNHEY and SVGEGT. The CDR3 coding sequence is TGTGCCAGCAGCTTAGCGGGAGGTGGAACCGGGGAGCTGTTTTTT. Its translation: CASSLAGGGTGELFF.

The J gene is TRBJ1-2, the V gene TRBV9; 7 nucleotides line up with TRBD1. The CDR3 spans 15 residues. Germline V gene sequence: CDR1 SGDLS, CDR2 YYNGEE. Trimming took 0 bases from V and 2 from J; bases not matched to a gene: 4. The CDR3 bases are TGTGCCAGCAGCGTAGCCGGGACAGTGAACTATGGCTACACCTTC. This translates into CASSVAGTVNYGYTF.

The rearrangement links TRBV5-1 to TRBJ2-3, with 10 bases that match TRBD1. Losses at the gene ends were 3 bases for V and 6 bases for J; bases not matched to a gene: 7. The CDR3 contains 15 residues. The germline gives CDR1 SGHRS, CDR2 YFSETQ. Written as DNA, the CDR3 is TGCGCCAGCAGCTCCCACGGGACAGGGGATGATACGCAGTATTTT. Encoded protein: CASSSHGTGDDTQYF.

The chain carries TRBV7-6 and TRBJ1-6; 7 bases are a match to TRBD1. The length of the CDR3 is 16 residues. Trimming removed 1 base from V and 5 bases from J; junction bases left unmatched: 5. Germline CDR1 is SGHVS and CDR2 is FNYEAQ. The CDR3 loop reads CASSLGQGHNNSPLHF. The CDR3 DNA follows: TGTGCCAGCAGCTTAGGACAGGGCCACAATAATTCACCCCTCCACTTT.

As to this clone: One end of the junction does not line up with germline, which may come from a read error. The chain combines TRBV29-1 with TRBJ2-7; D is perhaps TRBD1 (5 bases). This CDR3 is 14 amino acids long. The V gene's germline CDR1 is SQVTM and CDR2 ANQGSEA. The CDR3 DNA reads TGCAGCGTTAAACAGGCGGAATTCTCCCACGAGCAGTACTTC. Translating it yields CSVKQAEFSHEQYF.